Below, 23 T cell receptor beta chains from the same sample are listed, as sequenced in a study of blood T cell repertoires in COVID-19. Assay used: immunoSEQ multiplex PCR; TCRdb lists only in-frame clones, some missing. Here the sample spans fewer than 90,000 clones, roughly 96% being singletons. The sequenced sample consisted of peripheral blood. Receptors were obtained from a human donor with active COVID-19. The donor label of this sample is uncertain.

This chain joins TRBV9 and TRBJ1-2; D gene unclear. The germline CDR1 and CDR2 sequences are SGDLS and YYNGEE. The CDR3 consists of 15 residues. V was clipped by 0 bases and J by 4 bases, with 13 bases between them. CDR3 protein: CASSVVASNPYGYTF. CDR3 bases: TGTGCCAGCAGCGTAGTCGCCAGTAACCCCTATGGCTACACCTTC.

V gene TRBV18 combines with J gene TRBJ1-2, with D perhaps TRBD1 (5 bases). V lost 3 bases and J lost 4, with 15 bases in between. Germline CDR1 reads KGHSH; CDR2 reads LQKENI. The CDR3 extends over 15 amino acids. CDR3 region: CASSPGTPVGYGYTF. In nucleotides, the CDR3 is TGTGCCAGCTCACCGGGGACTCCGGTGGGCTATGGCTACACCTTC.

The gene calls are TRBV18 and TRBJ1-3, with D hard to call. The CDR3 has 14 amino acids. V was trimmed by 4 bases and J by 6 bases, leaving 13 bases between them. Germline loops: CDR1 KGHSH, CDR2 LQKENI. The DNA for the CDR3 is TGTGCCAGCTCACTGCTAGGATCCGAAAACACCATATATTTT. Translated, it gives CASSLLGSENTIYF. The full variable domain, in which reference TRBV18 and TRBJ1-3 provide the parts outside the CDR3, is NAGVMQNPRHLVRRRGQEARLRCSPMKGHSHVYWYRQLPEEGLKFMVYLQKENIIDESGMPKERFSAEFPKEGPSILRIQQVVRGDSAAYFCASSLLGSENTIYFGEGSWLTVV.

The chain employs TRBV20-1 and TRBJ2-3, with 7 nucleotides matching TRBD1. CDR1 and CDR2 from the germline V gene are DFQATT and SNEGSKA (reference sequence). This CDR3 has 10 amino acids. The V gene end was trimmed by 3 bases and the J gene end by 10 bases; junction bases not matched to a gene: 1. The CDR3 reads CSARGTAQYF. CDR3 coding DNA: TGCAGTGCTAGGGGGACAGCGCAGTATTTT.

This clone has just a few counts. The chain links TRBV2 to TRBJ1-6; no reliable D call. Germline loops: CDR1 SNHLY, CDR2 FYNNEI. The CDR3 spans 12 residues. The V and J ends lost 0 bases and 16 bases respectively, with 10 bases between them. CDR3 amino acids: CASSEAPVQLHF. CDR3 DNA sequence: TGTGCCAGCAGTGAAGCGCCCGTTCAGCTCCACTTT.

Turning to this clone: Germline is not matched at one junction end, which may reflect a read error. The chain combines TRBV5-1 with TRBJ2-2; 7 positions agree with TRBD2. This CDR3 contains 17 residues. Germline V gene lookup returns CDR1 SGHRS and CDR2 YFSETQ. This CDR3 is CASSLAAVGGSTRELFF. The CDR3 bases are TGCGCCAGCAGCTTGGCCGCGGTGGGGGGGTCCACCCGGGAGCTGTTTTTT.

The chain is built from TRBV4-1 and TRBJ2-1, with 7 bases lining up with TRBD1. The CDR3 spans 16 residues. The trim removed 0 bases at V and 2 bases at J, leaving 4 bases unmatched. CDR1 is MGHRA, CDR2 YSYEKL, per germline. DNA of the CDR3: TGCGCCAGCAGCCAAGATCCCGGGACAGCCTACAATGAGCAGTTCTTC. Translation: CASSQDPGTAYNEQFF.

Here the CDR3 DNA reads TGTGCCAGCAGCCCTAAACAGGGGTGGCAAGAGACCCAGTACTTC. This translates into CASSPKQGWQETQYF. This sequence joins TRBV11-2 and TRBJ2-5, with TRBD1 matching over 7 bases. With V trimmed by 5 bases and J by 2 bases, 8 bases remained unmatched. Per germline, CDR1 SGHAT and CDR2 FQNNGV. The CDR3 totals 15 residues.

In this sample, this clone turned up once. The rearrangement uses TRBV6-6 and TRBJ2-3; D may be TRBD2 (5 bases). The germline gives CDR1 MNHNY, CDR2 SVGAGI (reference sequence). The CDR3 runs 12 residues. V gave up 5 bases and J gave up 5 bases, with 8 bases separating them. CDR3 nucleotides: TGTGCCAGCAGTGAGGGCCGAGATACGCAGTATTTT. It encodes CASSEGRDTQYF.

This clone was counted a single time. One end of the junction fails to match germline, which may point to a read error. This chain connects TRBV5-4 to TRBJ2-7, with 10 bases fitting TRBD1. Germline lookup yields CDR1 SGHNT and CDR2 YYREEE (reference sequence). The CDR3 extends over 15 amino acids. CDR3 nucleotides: TGTGCCAGCAGGTTGGGACAGGGGAGCTCCTACGAGCAGTACTTC. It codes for CASRLGQGSSYEQYF.

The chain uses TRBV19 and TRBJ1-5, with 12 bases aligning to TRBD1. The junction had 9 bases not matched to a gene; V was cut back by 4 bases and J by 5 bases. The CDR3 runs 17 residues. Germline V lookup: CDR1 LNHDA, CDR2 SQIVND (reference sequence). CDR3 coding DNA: TGTGCCAGTAGTAACCGGGACAGGGGGCGAGGTGATCAGCCCCAGCATTTT. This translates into CASSNRDRGRGDQPQHF.

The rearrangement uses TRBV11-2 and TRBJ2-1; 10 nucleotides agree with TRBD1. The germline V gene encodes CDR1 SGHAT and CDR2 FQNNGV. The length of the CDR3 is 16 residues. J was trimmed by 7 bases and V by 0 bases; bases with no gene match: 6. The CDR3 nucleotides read TGTGCCAGCAGCTTAGACGCGGGACAGGGGATAAATGAGCAGTTCTTC. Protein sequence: CASSLDAGQGINEQFF.

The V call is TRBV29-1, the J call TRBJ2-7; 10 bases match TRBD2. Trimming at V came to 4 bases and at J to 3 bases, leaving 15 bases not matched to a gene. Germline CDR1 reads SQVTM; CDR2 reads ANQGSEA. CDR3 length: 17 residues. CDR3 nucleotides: TGCAGCGTTGCCCCGGGACATCCTAGCGGGAGAAACTACGAGCAGTACTTC. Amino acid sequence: CSVAPGHPSGRNYEQYF.

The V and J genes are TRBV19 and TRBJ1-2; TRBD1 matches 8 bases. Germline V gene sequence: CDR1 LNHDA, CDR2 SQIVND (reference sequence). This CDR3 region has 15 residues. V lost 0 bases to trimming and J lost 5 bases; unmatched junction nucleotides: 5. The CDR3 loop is CASSIDPGGWYGYTF. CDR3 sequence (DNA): TGTGCCAGTAGTATAGATCCAGGGGGCTGGTATGGCTACACCTTC.

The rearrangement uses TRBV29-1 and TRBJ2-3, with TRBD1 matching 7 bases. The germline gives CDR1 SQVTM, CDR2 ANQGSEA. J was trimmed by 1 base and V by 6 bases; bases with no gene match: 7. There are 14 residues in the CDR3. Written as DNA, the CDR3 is TGCAGCGTCAGGGGACAGACGGGCACAGATACGCAGTATTTT. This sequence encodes CSVRGQTGTDTQYF.

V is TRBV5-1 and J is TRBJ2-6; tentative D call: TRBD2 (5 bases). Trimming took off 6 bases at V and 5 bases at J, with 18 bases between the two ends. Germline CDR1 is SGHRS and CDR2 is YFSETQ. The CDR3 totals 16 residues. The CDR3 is CASTKDIGVWANVLTF. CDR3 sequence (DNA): TGCGCCAGCACCAAGGATATCGGGGTCTGGGCCAACGTCCTGACTTTC.

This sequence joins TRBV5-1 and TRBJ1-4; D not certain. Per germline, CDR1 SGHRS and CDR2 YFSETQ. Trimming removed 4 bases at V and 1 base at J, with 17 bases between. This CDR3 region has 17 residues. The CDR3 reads CASSPGIGPQTNEKLFF. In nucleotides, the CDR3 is TGCGCCAGCAGCCCCGGGATAGGGCCCCAAACTAATGAAAAACTGTTTTTT.

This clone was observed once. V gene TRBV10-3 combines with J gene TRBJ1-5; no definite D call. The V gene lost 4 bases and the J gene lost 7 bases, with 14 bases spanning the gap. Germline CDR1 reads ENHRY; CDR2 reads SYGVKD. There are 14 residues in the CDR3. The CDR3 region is CAISAARGSQPQHF. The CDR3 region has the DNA TGTGCCATCAGTGCGGCACGAGGGAGCCAGCCCCAGCATTTT.

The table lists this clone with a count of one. CDR3 nucleotide sequence: TGTGCCAGCAGGGGCTGGGTTGGGGCCAACGTCCTGACTTTC. This codes for CASRGWVGANVLTF. The chain uses TRBV2 and TRBJ2-6; D is unresolved. V was shortened by 6 bases and J by 3 bases, with 9 bases between the two germline ends. The CDR3 covers 14 residues. CDR1 and CDR2 from the germline V gene are SNHLY and FYNNEI.

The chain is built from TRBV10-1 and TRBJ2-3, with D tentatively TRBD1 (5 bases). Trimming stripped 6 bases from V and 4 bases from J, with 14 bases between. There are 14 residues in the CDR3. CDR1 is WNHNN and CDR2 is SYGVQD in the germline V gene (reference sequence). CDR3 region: CASSDFQGSDTQYF. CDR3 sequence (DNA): TGCGCCAGCAGCGATTTCCAGGGTTCAGATACGCAGTATTTT.

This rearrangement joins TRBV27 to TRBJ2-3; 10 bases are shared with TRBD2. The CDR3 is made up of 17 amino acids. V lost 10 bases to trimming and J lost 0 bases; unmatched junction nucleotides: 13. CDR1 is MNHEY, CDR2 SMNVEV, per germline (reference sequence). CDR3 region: CATRSGRAGVSTDTQYF. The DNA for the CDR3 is TGTGCCACCCGGAGCGGGAGGGCGGGGGTTAGCACAGATACGCAGTATTTT.

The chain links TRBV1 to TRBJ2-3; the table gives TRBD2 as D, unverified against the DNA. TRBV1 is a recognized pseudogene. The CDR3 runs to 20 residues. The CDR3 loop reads CTSTYRSRLAGGPPPDTQYF. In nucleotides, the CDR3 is TGCACCAGCACCTACAGGAGTCGGCTAGCGGGAGGACCCCCCCCAGATACGCAGTATTTT.

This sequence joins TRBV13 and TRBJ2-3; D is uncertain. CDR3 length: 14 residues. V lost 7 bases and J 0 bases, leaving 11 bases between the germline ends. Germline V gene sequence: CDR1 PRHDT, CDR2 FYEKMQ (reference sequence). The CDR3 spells CASTGAPSTDTQYF. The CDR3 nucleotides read TGTGCCAGCACAGGCGCCCCTAGCACAGATACGCAGTATTTT.